These T cell receptor beta chains were read from a single sample in a study of T cell repertoires in cytomegalovirus infection. TCRdb reprocessed the reads with MiXCR, giving one entry per CDR3 protein. Altogether some 440,000 distinct CDR3 sequences are present, roughly 31% being singletons, with the ten largest covering roughly 13%. Sequencing used PBMCs. The receptors come from a human donor in good health (CMV status not recorded). Some clones in this sample may be carry-over from other donors' samples. Each CDR3 is given with its conserved first and last residue. The D gene is left open where the match is weak. Clone size appears in some rows only: once, few, many, or a class for an expanded clone.

abundance: many
v_gene: TRBV10-3
j_gene: TRBJ1-6
d_gene: NA
CDR3aa: CAISESQGRAPLHF
CDR3nt: TGTGCCATCAGTGAGTCACAGGGAAGGGCACCCCTCCACTTT

abundance: many
v_gene: TRBV6-5
j_gene: TRBJ1-1
d_gene: NA
CDR3aa: CASRSSGGTANTEAFF
CDR3nt: TGTGCCAGCAGGAGTAGCGGAGGGACGGCTAACACTGAAGCTTTCTTT

abundance: few
v_gene: TRBV7-9
j_gene: TRBJ1-1
d_gene: NA
CDR3aa: CASSLTTLGQNTEAFF
CDR3nt: TGTGCCAGCAGCTTAACGACCTTGGGTCAGAACACTGAAGCTTTCTTT

abundance: many
v_gene: TRBV11-2
j_gene: TRBJ2-6
d_gene: TRBD2
CDR3aa: CASSFFRGAGANVLTF
CDR3nt: TGTGCCAGCAGCTTCTTCCGGGGGGCTGGGGCCAACGTCCTGACTTTC

abundance: few
v_gene: TRBV20-1
j_gene: TRBJ2-1
d_gene: TRBD1
CDR3aa: CSARFSGTGGNEQFF
CDR3nt: TGCAGTGCTAGATTTTCCGGGACAGGGGGCAATGAGCAGTTCTTC

abundance: many
v_gene: TRBV7-8
j_gene: TRBJ1-4
d_gene: NA
CDR3aa: CASSTYPRGGWNEKLFF
CDR3nt: TGTGCCAGCAGCACGTACCCACGTGGGGGATGGAATGAAAAACTGTTTTTT

abundance: once
v_gene: TRBV6-5
j_gene: TRBJ2-1
d_gene: NA
CDR3aa: CASSYRGPPNEQFF
CDR3nt: TGTGCCAGCAGTTACAGGGGACCGCCCAATGAGCAGTTCTTC

abundance: NA
v_gene: TRBV20-1
j_gene: TRBJ2-3
d_gene: NA
CDR3aa: CSARDLDRSTDTQYF
CDR3nt: TGCAGTGCTAGAGATCTAGACAGAAGCACAGATACGCAGTATTTT

abundance: NA
v_gene: TRBV6-2/TRBV6-3
j_gene: TRBJ2-7
d_gene: TRBD1
CDR3aa: CASSYSRDRVTGDPYEQYF
CDR3nt: TGTGCCAGCAGTTACTCGAGGGACAGGGTAACGGGAGACCCCTACGAGCAGTACTTC

abundance: NA
v_gene: TRBV7-6
j_gene: TRBJ1-6
d_gene: NA
CDR3aa: CASSPDISNSPLHF
CDR3nt: TGTGCCAGCAGCCCGGACATTAGTAATTCACCCCTCCACTTT

abundance: once
v_gene: TRBV7-2
j_gene: TRBJ2-2
d_gene: TRBD1
CDR3aa: CASSHTGDRSTGELFF
CDR3nt: TGTGCCAGCAGTCACACAGGGGATAGAAGCACCGGGGAGCTGTTTTTT

abundance: many
v_gene: TRBV7-2
j_gene: TRBJ1-1
d_gene: NA
CDR3aa: CASSPSGRVGTEAFF
CDR3nt: TGTGCCAGCAGCCCGTCCGGGCGGGTGGGGACTGAAGCTTTCTTT

abundance: few
v_gene: TRBV7-9
j_gene: TRBJ2-1
d_gene: NA
CDR3aa: CASSLGLVDSHEQFF
CDR3nt: TGTGCCAGCAGCTTAGGTCTAGTAGATAGTCATGAGCAGTTCTTC

abundance: few
v_gene: TRBV7-9
j_gene: TRBJ2-3
d_gene: TRBD2
CDR3aa: CASSMGLAVTDTQYF
CDR3nt: TGTGCCAGCAGCATGGGCCTAGCGGTCACAGATACGCAGTATTTT

abundance: NA
v_gene: TRBV7-2
j_gene: TRBJ2-1
d_gene: NA
CDR3aa: CASSLDSSYNEQFF
CDR3nt: TGTGCCAGCAGCTTAGACTCTTCCTACAATGAGCAGTTCTTC

abundance: many
v_gene: TRBV12-3/TRBV12-4
j_gene: TRBJ2-1
d_gene: NA
CDR3aa: CASTPDGTVKYNEQFF
CDR3nt: TGTGCCAGCACACCTGACGGGACGGTCAAATACAATGAGCAGTTCTTC

abundance: few
v_gene: TRBV6-2/TRBV6-3
j_gene: TRBJ1-1
d_gene: NA
CDR3aa: CASNQYAEGDEAFF
CDR3nt: TGTGCCAGCAACCAGTATGCCGAGGGCGACGAAGCTTTCTTT

abundance: many
v_gene: TRBV7-2
j_gene: TRBJ2-3
d_gene: TRBD2
CDR3aa: CASSFSPPGAGWTDTQYF
CDR3nt: TGTGCCAGCAGCTTTTCCCCTCCCGGAGCGGGGTGGACAGATACGCAGTATTTT